This T cell receptor beta chain is drawn from a study of T cell responses to AZD1222 COVID-19 vaccine. Clones were read by immunoSEQ multiplex PCR, and TCRdb kept only the in-frame ones, dropping some. This table holds around 180,000 clones, about 87% found once. The sample holds one count of this clone. This receptor was obtained from an adult in good health. Sequenced here: peripheral blood, sampled on day 0 of MenACWY control vaccination.

CDR3 nucleotides: TGTGCCAGCACCCCTACGCCCGGGCGGGGGGGTAACAATGAGCAGTTCTTC. Encoded protein: CASTPTPGRGGNNEQFF. The chain joins TRBV7-2 to TRBJ2-1; 9 bases are shared with TRBD2. Germline trimming cut 7 bases from V and 5 bases from J; bases unmatched to any gene: 15. The CDR3 extends over 17 amino acids. The germline gives CDR1 SGHTA, CDR2 FQGNSA.